This T cell receptor (beta chain) was recorded in a study of blood T cell repertoires in COVID-19. As for the study in general: The United States, Italy and Spain provided the acute and convalescent COVID-19 samples. T cells, B-cell-depleted T cells, or PBMCs provided the cDNA or gDNA that served as material.

Per the original methods: Reference gene primer amplification in the assay estimated nucleated cell counts. Sequencing was performed with immunoSEQ multiplex PCR; in TCRdb, only in-frame clones are kept and a portion is missing. V, J and clone size derive from that table, while D and trimming were established from the DNA sequence. The table includes about 140,000 clones, 70% to 85% detected once. There are 18 residues in the CDR3. The germline V gene encodes CDR1 LNHDA and CDR2 SQIVND (reference sequence). With 4 bases removed from V and 0 bases from J, the gap between germline ends came to 19 bases.

This chain links TRBV19 with TRBJ1-5; D gene ambiguous. The clonotype comes from a man in his sixties who had recovered from COVID-19. Sequencing was performed on peripheral blood. The CDR3 nucleotides read TGTGCCAGTAGTAGGCACAATCTCCGGGGTGATAGCAATCAGCCCCAGCATTTT. This sequence encodes CASSRHNLRGDSNQPQHF.